This TCR beta chain came from a study of T-cell reconstitution after alpha-beta-depleted transplantation in children. During its preparation, the TCRbeta library received unique molecular identifiers. TCRdb re-called the PCR reads through MiXCR, storing one row per CDR3 protein. The data show 200,000 to 250,000 distinct CDR3 sequences, 9.7% seen once. The trim removed 7 bases at V and 6 bases at J, leaving 8 bases unmatched. The CDR3 is made up of 14 amino acids. The germline gives CDR1 MNHNS, CDR2 SASEGT. This TCR was sampled from a human donor who donated a stem cell graft to a child with SCID. The chain joins TRBV6-1 to TRBJ2-1, with 8 bases identical to TRBD2. Material: PBMCs from the stem cell graft donor, obtained from the stem cell graft. CDR3 in DNA: TGTGCCAGCAAAGGCGGGGGGCACACCAATGAGCAGTTCTTC. It encodes CASKGGGHTNEQFF.